One and the same sample provided the 21 T cell receptor beta chains below, sequenced in a study of shared clonotypes between healthy human individuals. Method: immunoSEQ multiplex PCR; TCRdb's copy keeps in-frame clones and lacks some. Here the sample spans about 2.3 million clones, under 95% being singletons. Sequenced sample: naive CD4+ T cells from PBMCs. The subset denotes: CD45RA+ positively selected. These receptors originate from a man aged 18 to 29 in good health. Some clones in this sample may be carry-over from other donors' samples.

The chain links TRBV9 to TRBJ2-7, with D perhaps matching TRBD1 (6 bases). Germline V gene sequence: CDR1 SGDLS, CDR2 YYNGEE. The CDR3 contains 15 residues. Trimming pared 4 bases from V and 7 bases from J, leaving 21 bases between. The CDR3 DNA follows: TGTGCCAGCAGCCCCCGGGACATCCCTTTTGGGGAGCAGTACTTC. Encoded protein: CASSPRDIPFGEQYF. The full variable domain, rest sourced from reference TRBV9 and TRBJ2-7, is DSGVTQTPKHLITATGQRVTLRCSPRSGDLSVYWYQQSLDQGLQFLIQYYNGEERAKGNILERFSAQQFPDLHSELNLSSLELGDSALYFCASSPRDIPFGEQYFGPGTRLTVT.

The V gene is TRBV6-5, the J gene TRBJ2-7; 8 nucleotides align to TRBD1. J was trimmed by 6 bases and V by 2 bases; bases with no gene match: 9. Germline V gene sequence: CDR1 MNHEY, CDR2 SVGAGI. The CDR3 contains 15 residues. Here the CDR3 reads CASSYAWGQASEQYF. CDR3 coding DNA: TGTGCCAGCAGTTACGCCTGGGGACAGGCGAGCGAGCAGTACTTC.

This clone appeared once. The V gene is TRBV27, the J gene TRBJ1-5; TRBD1 is a possible D gene (6 bases). The CDR3 consists of 14 residues. V was shortened by 7 bases and J by 1 base, with 11 bases between the two germline ends. Germline CDR1 and CDR2: MNHEY and SMNVEV (reference sequence). For the CDR3, the DNA is TGTGCCAGCAAAGACAGGATAAGCAATCAGCCCCAGCATTTT. As protein: CASKDRISNQPQHF.

The J gene is TRBJ2-7, the V gene TRBV6-6; possible D gene TRBD2, 5 bases. Per the germline V gene, CDR1 is MNHNY and CDR2 is SVGAGI (reference sequence). CDR3 size: 11 residues. Trimming stripped 8 bases from V and 1 base from J, with 6 bases between. The CDR3 protein is CASRDSYEQYF. The CDR3 nucleotides are TGTGCCAGCCGGGATTCCTACGAGCAGTACTTC.

The V gene is TRBV11-2, the J gene TRBJ2-1; D gene ambiguous. Germline values: CDR1 SGHAT, CDR2 FQNNGV. V lost 3 bases, J lost 0 bases, and 9 bases lay in between. The CDR3 length is 15 residues. The CDR3 loop is CASSFTQSSYNEQFF. The CDR3 coding sequence is TGTGCCAGCAGCTTTACACAGAGCTCCTACAATGAGCAGTTCTTC.

The chain has TRBV7-2 and TRBJ2-1; a possible D gene is TRBD2 (5 bases). The length of the CDR3 is 15 residues. Germline V gives CDR1 SGHTA, CDR2 FQGNSA. V lost 5 bases to trimming and J lost 7 bases, with 18 bases between them. CDR3 nucleotide sequence: TGTGCCAGCAGCCCACCGGGGTCCTGGGTGAATGAGCAGTTCTTC. It is translated as CASSPPGSWVNEQFF.

The DNA for the CDR3 is TGTGCCAGCAGTTCCCTCACTAGCGCTTCCTACAATGAGCAGTTCTTC. Translated: CASSSLTSASYNEQFF. The chain is built from TRBV6-6 and TRBJ2-1; 7 bases agree with TRBD2. The ends lost 4 bases at V and 1 base at J; junction bases unmatched: 7. The length of the CDR3 is 16 residues. From germline, CDR1 is MNHNY and CDR2 SVGAGI (reference sequence).

This clone was recorded a few times. This sequence joins TRBV10-3 and TRBJ1-2; D is ambiguous. Germline V gene data show CDR1 as ENHRY and CDR2 as SYGVKD. The CDR3 runs 12 residues. V gave up 7 bases and J gave up 3 bases, with 9 bases separating them. CDR3 nucleotide sequence: TGTGCCATCACGGGAGACTACTATGGCTACACCTTC. Protein: CAITGDYYGYTF.

The genes are TRBV5-6 and TRBJ2-7, with 11 bases fitting TRBD2. Germline CDR1 reads SGHDT; CDR2 reads YYEEEE. The CDR3 runs to 15 residues. The trim removed 4 bases at V and 5 bases at J, leaving 8 bases unmatched. The DNA of the CDR3 is TGTGCCAGCAGCAAACCGACTAGCGGGACTGACGAGCAGTACTTC. Protein product: CASSKPTSGTDEQYF.

The chain combines TRBV6-1 with TRBJ1-3, with a tentative D call TRBD1 (6 bases). Germline V gives CDR1 MNHNS, CDR2 SASEGT. V lost 6 bases and J lost 4, with 13 bases in between. This CDR3 has 14 amino acids. In DNA form, the CDR3 reads TGTGCCAGCAGCCATACAGGGTACGGAAACACCATATATTTT. It encodes CASSHTGYGNTIYF.

This clone was observed a handful of times. This chain uses TRBV9 with TRBJ2-5; 12 bases fit TRBD2. The CDR3 runs to 17 residues. Looked up from germline, CDR1 is SGDLS and CDR2 is YYNGEE. V gave up 3 bases and J gave up 6 bases; unmatched junction bases: 12. DNA for the CDR3: TGTGCCAGCAGCGGCGGGACTAGCGGGCTCCCGATCCAGACCCAGTACTTC. Protein product: CASSGGTSGLPIQTQYF. The variable domain in full, completed from reference TRBV9 and TRBJ2-5, reads DSGVTQTPKHLITATGQRVTLRCSPRSGDLSVYWYQQSLDQGLQFLIQYYNGEERAKGNILERFSAQQFPDLHSELNLSSLELGDSALYFCASSGGTSGLPIQTQYFGPGTRLLVL.

This chain uses TRBV11-3 with TRBJ2-2, with TRBD1 matching over 7 bases. The V segment lost 7 bases and the J segment 7 bases; nucleotides outside the gene matches: 12. Germline-derived CDR1 and CDR2 are SGHNT and YENEEA. This CDR3 is 15 amino acids long. The CDR3 DNA sequence: TGTGCCAGCACCAATAATCGACAGGGTTACGGGGAGCTGTTTTTT. It yields the protein CASTNNRQGYGELFF. The whole variable domain, filled in from reference TRBV11-3 and TRBJ2-2, reads EAGVVQSPRYKIIEKKQPVAFWCNPISGHNTLYWYLQNLGQGPELLIRYENEEAVDDSQLPKDRFSAERLKGVDSTLKIQPAELGDSAVYLCASTNNRQGYGELFFGEGSRLTVL.

The rearrangement uses TRBV6-6 and TRBJ2-1; D could derive from TRBD1 or TRBD2 (5 bases each). The V gene lost 2 bases and the J gene lost 2 bases, with 13 bases spanning the gap. Per germline, CDR1 MNHNY and CDR2 SVGAGI (reference sequence). The CDR3 totals 16 residues. Written as DNA, the CDR3 is TGTGCCAGCAGTTACAGGGACCGGGGCCCCTACAATGAGCAGTTCTTC. This sequence encodes CASSYRDRGPYNEQFF.

The genes are TRBV5-6 and TRBJ2-7; possible D gene TRBD2, 5 bases. V lost 4 bases, J lost 6 bases, and 14 bases lay in between. This CDR3 is 13 amino acids long. Germline V CDR1 and CDR2: SGHDT, YYEEEE. CDR3 protein: CASSLFGESEQYF. The CDR3 coding sequence is TGTGCCAGCAGCCTTTTCGGGGAGAGCGAGCAGTACTTC. The full variable domain, rest sourced from reference TRBV5-6 and TRBJ2-7, is DAGVTQSPTHLIKTRGQQVTLRCSPKSGHDTVSWYQQALGQGPQFIFQYYEEEERQRGNFPDRFSGHQFPNYSSELNVNALLLGDSALYLCASSLFGESEQYFGPGTRLTVT.

Turning to this clone: Other nucleotide sequences in the sample specify the same CDR3. V and J are TRBV7-9 and TRBJ2-5; the match to TRBD1 covers 8 bases. With 5 bases clipped from V and 4 bases from J, the junction kept 6 bases outside the gene matches. In germline, CDR1 is SEHNR, CDR2 FQNEAQ (reference sequence). There are 14 residues in the CDR3. This chain's CDR3 is CASSLRQGRETQYF. The DNA of the CDR3 is TGTGCCAGCAGCCTTCGACAGGGGCGAGAGACCCAGTACTTC.

The chain links TRBV27 to TRBJ2-7; D remains ambiguous. From germline, CDR1 is MNHEY and CDR2 SMNVEV (reference sequence). The CDR3 runs 15 residues. V was trimmed by 0 bases and J by 6 bases, leaving 15 bases between them. CDR3 protein: CASSLSVSHGFEQYF. In DNA, the CDR3 is TGTGCCAGCAGTTTATCAGTTAGCCACGGGTTCGAGCAGTACTTC.

The chain couples TRBV6-9 to TRBJ1-5; the D is unclear. V lost 4 bases, J lost 4 bases, and 11 bases lay in between. The germline V gene encodes CDR1 MNHGY and CDR2 SVAAGI. The length of the CDR3 is 14 residues. Written as DNA, the CDR3 is TGTGCCAGCAGTTCCCCAAGTGGGAATCAGCCCCAGCATTTT. This codes for CASSSPSGNQPQHF.

The CDR3 sequence is CASSLAPLAGGSDTQYF. CDR3 DNA: TGCGCCAGCAGCTTGGCCCCACTAGCGGGAGGTTCGGATACGCAGTATTTT. V usage is TRBV5-1 and J usage is TRBJ2-3; TRBD2 aligns across 12 bases. The J segment lost 6 bases and the V segment lost 0 bases, leaving 8 bases of the junction unmatched. The CDR3 spans 17 residues. From germline, CDR1 is SGHRS and CDR2 YFSETQ.

This sequence joins TRBV7-9 and TRBJ1-2, with 7 bases lining up with TRBD1. The CDR3 consists of 16 residues. V lost 5 bases to trimming and J lost 1 base; unmatched junction nucleotides: 10. Germline CDR1 and CDR2: SEHNR and FQNEAQ (reference sequence). Written as DNA, the CDR3 is TGTGCCAGCAGCCTAGGCTCCGGGACAGATAACTATGGCTACACCTTC. Amino acid sequence: CASSLGSGTDNYGYTF.

This rearrangement joins TRBV7-9 to TRBJ2-7; 8 bases fit TRBD1. Germline V gene data show CDR1 as SEHNR and CDR2 as FQNEAQ (reference sequence). There are 13 residues in the CDR3. V shed 10 bases, J shed 5 bases, and the junction held 10 bases outside the gene matches. For the CDR3, the DNA is TGTGCCACCAGGACAGGGCCGTTTAACGAGCAGTACTTC. The encoded protein is CATRTGPFNEQYF.

The V call is TRBV6-5, the J call TRBJ2-1, with TRBD1 matching 7 bases. The germline gives CDR1 MNHEY, CDR2 SVGAGI. This CDR3 is built from 13 residues. J gave up 8 bases and V 4 bases, and 5 bases lay outside the gene matches. DNA of the CDR3: TGTGCCAGCAGTTCGGGACAGCCCGATGAGCAGTTCTTC. Its protein is CASSSGQPDEQFF.